The 19 T cell receptor beta chains given below trace back to one sample, sequenced in a study of T cells after yellow fever vaccination. TCRdb ran MiXCR on the 5' RACE reads and lists one entry per CDR3 protein. The data contain 12,000 to 15,000 distinct CDR3 sequences, roughly 8% of them singletons. This specimen was PBMCs, either bulk or a sorted T-cell subset (CD4+, CD8+, memory, or dextramer-sorted; not recorded which), taken on the day of the yellow fever booster vaccination. All receptors derive from a man aged 18 to 29 who received the YFV17D yellow fever vaccine.

In this sample, this clonotype turned up many times. The DNA for the CDR3 is TGTGCCGCCGGGCGGGGGGAAAACACAGATACGCAGTATTTT. It yields the protein CAAGRGENTDTQYF. The chain joins TRBV11-2 to TRBJ2-3; 8 nucleotides match TRBD2. Germline V gives CDR1 SGHAT, CDR2 FQNNGV. V lost 11 bases, J lost 2 bases, and 9 bases stayed unmatched. This CDR3 has 14 amino acids.

This clonotype appeared many times. V usage is TRBV12-3 or TRBV12-4 and J usage is TRBJ1-6, with D unresolved. CDR3 length: 13 residues. Trimming left V 6 bases short and J 6 bases short, with 9 bases between. The CDR3 DNA sequence: TGTGCCAGCAGCCCCCAGGTTAATTCACCCCTCCACTTT. Amino acid sequence: CASSPQVNSPLHF.

V and J are TRBV7-9 and TRBJ1-2, with D possibly matching TRBD1 (5 bases). V was cut by 8 bases and J by 1 base, with 11 bases left in between. The CDR3 is 13 residues long. The V gene's germline CDR1 is SEHNR and CDR2 FQNEAQ (reference sequence). CDR3: CASRMGGNYGYTF. The CDR3 DNA follows: TGTGCCAGCCGAATGGGGGGTAACTATGGCTACACCTTC.

This clonotype was seen ten or more times. V and J are TRBV5-1 and TRBJ2-1; TRBD2 matches 12 bases. The CDR3 length is 19 residues. The junction had 14 bases not matched to a gene; V was cut back by 3 bases and J by 4 bases. Germline V gene lookup returns CDR1 SGHRS and CDR2 YFSETQ. CDR3 loop: CASSWGSSGGAGGYNEQFF. CDR3 coding DNA: TGCGCCAGCAGCTGGGGATCTAGCGGGGGGGCCGGTGGATACAATGAGCAGTTCTTC.

This clonotype occurred many times. The chain employs TRBV27 and TRBJ2-1; TRBD1 matches 8 bases. With V trimmed by 6 bases and J by 4 bases, 11 bases remained unmatched. CDR3 length: 16 amino acids. Germline CDR1 reads MNHEY; CDR2 reads SMNVEV (reference sequence). CDR3 sequence (DNA): TGTGCCAGCAGCCAAACCCAGGGGGCGGTGTACAATGAGCAGTTCTTC. Amino acid sequence: CASSQTQGAVYNEQFF.

This clonotype was found many times. The chain uses TRBV5-1 and TRBJ2-1; perhaps TRBD1 as D (5 bases). Germline V gene lookup returns CDR1 SGHRS and CDR2 YFSETQ. CDR3 length: 11 residues. V lost 0 bases to trimming and J lost 12 bases, with 7 bases between them. The CDR3 bases are TGCGCCAGCAGCTTGGAAGGGGCGCAGTTCTTC. The encoded protein is CASSLEGAQFF.

The table lists this clonotype with many counts. The rearrangement uses TRBV11-3 and TRBJ2-1, with no clear D. CDR1 SGHNT and CDR2 YENEEA come from the germline V gene. The V gene lost 1 base and the J gene lost 4 bases, with 2 bases spanning the gap. This CDR3 has 12 residues. CDR3 in amino acids: CASSLGYNEQFF. CDR3 nucleotide sequence: TGTGCCAGCAGCTTAGGGTACAATGAGCAGTTCTTC.

This clonotype was found many times. V gene TRBV7-8 combines with J gene TRBJ1-4; 10 nucleotides line up with TRBD1. V shed 6 bases and J 5 bases; nucleotides not matched to a gene: 9. Germline V lookup: CDR1 SGHVS, CDR2 FQNEAQ. The CDR3 runs 16 residues. CDR3 in DNA: TGTGCCAGCAGTTCCTTAAGGACAGGGGGGAATGAAAAACTGTTTTTT. This translates into CASSSLRTGGNEKLFF. The full variable domain, with the rest looked up from reference TRBV7-8 and TRBJ1-4, is GAGVSQSPRYKVAKRGQDVALRCDPISGHVSLFWYQQALGQGPEFLTYFQNEAQLDKSGLPSDRFFAERPEGSVSTLKIQRTQQEDSAVYLCASSSLRTGGNEKLFFGSGTQLSVL.

In its sample, this clonotype ranks as medium-sized (0.01 to 0.1%). The J gene is TRBJ2-7, the V gene TRBV7-2; TRBD1 agrees at 8 bases. The CDR3 runs to 14 residues. V gave up 5 bases and J gave up 1 base; unmatched junction bases: 4. Germline-derived CDR1 and CDR2 are SGHTA and FQGNSA. Written as DNA, the CDR3 is TGTGCCAGCAGCCGGGACAGGTGGTCCTACGAGCAGTACTTC. Residues: CASSRDRWSYEQYF.

This clonotype came up many times. J is TRBJ1-4 and V is TRBV5-1; D call uncertain. V gave up 2 bases and J gave up 5 bases, with 10 bases separating them. There are 14 residues in the CDR3. CDR1 and CDR2 from the germline V gene are SGHRS and YFSETQ. The CDR3, as DNA: TGCGCCAGCAGCTTTCAGTTTAACAATGAAAAACTGTTTTTT. The encoded protein is CASSFQFNNEKLFF. The variable domain in full, with the rest retrieved from reference TRBV5-1 and TRBJ1-4, is KAGVTQTPRYLIKTRGQQVTLSCSPISGHRSVSWYQQTPGQGLQFLFEYFSETQRNKGNFPGRFSGRQFSNSRSEMNVSTLELGDSALYLCASSFQFNNEKLFFGSGTQLSVL.

By its share, this clonotype is medium-sized. The chain recombines TRBV29-1 with TRBJ2-2, with TRBD1 as a possible D gene (5 bases). This CDR3 is built from 16 residues. V was clipped by 1 base and J by 5 bases, with 17 bases between them. Germline V gene data show CDR1 as SQVTM and CDR2 as ANQGSEA. CDR3 sequence (DNA): TGCAGCGTTGAAGTCTGGGGCCGTGTGAGGACCGGGGAGCTGTTTTTT. This codes for CSVEVWGRVRTGELFF.

This clonotype has a count of ten or more. V is TRBV20-1 and J is TRBJ2-6, with no clear D. Trimming shortened V by 1 base and J by 0 bases, and 4 bases separated the two germline ends. Germline CDR1 and CDR2: DFQATT and SNEGSKA (reference sequence). The CDR3 sequence is 14 residues long. CDR3 bases: TGCAGTGCTAGAGCGGTCTCTGGGGCCAACGTCCTGACTTTC. The encoded protein is CSARAVSGANVLTF.

In this sample, this clonotype is medium-sized. The V and J genes are TRBV5-6 and TRBJ2-7; D not resolved. The CDR3 is made up of 13 amino acids. Trimming cost V 2 bases and J 4 bases, with 10 bases left between them. CDR1 is SGHDT, CDR2 YYEEEE, per germline. The CDR3 region is CASSFTGGYEQYV. The CDR3 bases are TGTGCCAGCAGCTTCACGGGCGGATACGAGCAGTACGTC.

This clonotype is medium-sized in the sample. The J gene is TRBJ2-1, the V gene TRBV4-1; 13 positions match TRBD2. Trimming cost V 1 base and J 6 bases; bases outside gene matches: 6. Germline assignment: CDR1 MGHRA and CDR2 YSYEKL. The CDR3 is made up of 17 amino acids. The CDR3 nucleotides read TGCGCCAGCAGCCAAGGTTGGACTAGCGGGGGCCCCAATGAGCAGTTCTTC. Translated, it gives CASSQGWTSGGPNEQFF.

By share, this clonotype counts as medium-sized. This chain connects TRBV5-1 to TRBJ2-5; perhaps TRBD2 as D (6 bases). The CDR3 contains 13 residues. Germline lookup yields CDR1 SGHRS and CDR2 YFSETQ. V dropped 2 bases and J dropped 5 bases, with 10 bases sitting between them. The CDR3 region has the DNA TGCGCCAGCAGCTTCGCGGGGCTTGAGACCCAGTACTTC. Its translation: CASSFAGLETQYF.

This clonotype was seen many times. The chain joins TRBV18 to TRBJ1-1, with D possibly being TRBD1 (5 bases). This CDR3 has 14 residues. CDR1 and CDR2 (germline): KGHSH, LQKENI. Trimming stripped 6 bases from V and 4 bases from J, with 15 bases between. In DNA, the CDR3 is TGTGCCAGCTCTCAGCCCCTCAGGGCCACTGAAGCTTTCTTT. Amino acid sequence: CASSQPLRATEAFF.

Sample share makes this clonotype medium-sized (0.01 to 0.1%). This chain links TRBV9 with TRBJ2-3, with unresolved D. Trimming stripped 2 bases from V and 4 bases from J, with 17 bases between. CDR3 length equals 16 residues. CDR1 is SGDLS and CDR2 is YYNGEE in the germline V gene. The CDR3 is CASSVASRRRADTQYF. In DNA form, the CDR3 reads TGTGCCAGCAGCGTGGCCTCCAGGCGACGGGCAGATACGCAGTATTTT.

This chain connects TRBV5-1 to TRBJ2-6; tentatively, D is TRBD1 (6 bases). This CDR3 spans 18 amino acids. Trimming took off 0 bases at V and 0 bases at J, with 13 bases between the two ends. Germline loops: CDR1 SGHRS, CDR2 YFSETQ. DNA of the CDR3: TGCGCCAGCAGCTTGGTGCCAGGGGTCCTCTCTGGGGCCAACGTCCTGACTTTC. Translated, it gives CASSLVPGVLSGANVLTF.

V gene TRBV5-5 combines with J gene TRBJ2-1; possibly TRBD1 for D (5 bases). The CDR3 loop spans 12 amino acids. The ends were cut back, 3 bases at V and 12 bases at J, with 13 bases in the middle. Germline CDR1 SGHKS, CDR2 YYEKEE (reference sequence). This chain's CDR3 is CASSSSGFLQFF. CDR3 sequence (DNA): TGTGCCAGCAGCTCCTCAGGGTTTTTGCAGTTCTTC.